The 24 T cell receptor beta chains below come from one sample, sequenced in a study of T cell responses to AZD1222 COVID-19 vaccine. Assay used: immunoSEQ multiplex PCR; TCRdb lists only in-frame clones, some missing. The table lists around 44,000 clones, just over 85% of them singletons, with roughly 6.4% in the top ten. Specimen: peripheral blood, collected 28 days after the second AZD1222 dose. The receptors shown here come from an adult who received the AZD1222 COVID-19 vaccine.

The chain's CDR3 is CASSLQSWVDEQFF. DNA for the CDR3: TGTGCCAGCAGTTTACAATCGTGGGTTGATGAGCAGTTCTTC. The chain couples TRBV27 to TRBJ2-1; unclear D gene. The V gene's germline CDR1 is MNHEY and CDR2 SMNVEV (reference sequence). This CDR3 has 14 amino acids. Between the trimmed V and J ends, which lost 2 bases and 8 bases, there was a span of 13 bases.

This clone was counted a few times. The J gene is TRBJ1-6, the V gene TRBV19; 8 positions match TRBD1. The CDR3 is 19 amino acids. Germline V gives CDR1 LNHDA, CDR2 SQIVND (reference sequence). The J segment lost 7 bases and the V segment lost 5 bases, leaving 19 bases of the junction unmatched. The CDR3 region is CASSRRTGTSADLNSPLHF. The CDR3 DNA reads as TGTGCCAGTAGTCGCCGGACAGGGACTTCTGCAGATCTGAATTCACCCCTCCACTTT.

For the CDR3, the DNA is TGCGCCAGCAGCCAAGTTGTTACCGTCTATGGCTACACCTTC. Its protein product is CASSQVVTVYGYTF. This chain joins TRBV4-3 and TRBJ1-2; unclear D gene. CDR3 size: 14 residues. Germline V gene data show CDR1 as LGHNA and CDR2 as YSLEER. The V gene lost 1 base and the J gene lost 4 bases, with 10 bases spanning the gap.

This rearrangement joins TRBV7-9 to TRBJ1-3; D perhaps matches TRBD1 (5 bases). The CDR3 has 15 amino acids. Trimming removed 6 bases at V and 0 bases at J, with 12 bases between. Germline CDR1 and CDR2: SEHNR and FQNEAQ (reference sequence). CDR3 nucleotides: TGTGCCAGCAGTCTTGGGGGTAGCTCTGGAAACACCATATATTTT. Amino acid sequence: CASSLGGSSGNTIYF.

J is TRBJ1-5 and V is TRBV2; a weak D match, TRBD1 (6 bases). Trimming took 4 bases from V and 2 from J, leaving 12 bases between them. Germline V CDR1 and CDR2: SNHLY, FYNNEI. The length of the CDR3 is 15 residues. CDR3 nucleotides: TGTGCCAGCAGTGGGACAGTCCGGGGCAATCAGCCCCAGCATTTT. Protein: CASSGTVRGNQPQHF. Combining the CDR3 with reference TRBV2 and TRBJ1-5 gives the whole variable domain EPEVTQTPSHQVTQMGQEVILRCVPISNHLYFYWYRQILGQKVEFLVSFYNNEISEKSEIFDDQFSVERPDGSNFTLKIRSTKLEDSAMYFCASSGTVRGNQPQHFGDGTRLSIL.

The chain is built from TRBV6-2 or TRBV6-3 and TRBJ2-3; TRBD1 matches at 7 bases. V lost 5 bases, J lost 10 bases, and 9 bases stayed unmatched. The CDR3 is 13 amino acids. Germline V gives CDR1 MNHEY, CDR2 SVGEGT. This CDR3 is CASSIQGYRPQYF. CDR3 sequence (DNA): TGTGCCAGCAGTATACAGGGGTACCGGCCGCAGTATTTT.

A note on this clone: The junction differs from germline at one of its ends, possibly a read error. In DNA, the CDR3 is TGCAGCGTTGAAGATGCGGGGAGACACTCCGAGGACTTC. This translates into CSVEDAGRHSEDF. The chain is built from TRBV29-1 and TRBJ2-5; tentatively, D is TRBD2 (6 bases). The V gene's germline CDR1 is SQVTM and CDR2 ANQGSEA. The CDR3 consists of 13 residues. The variable domain in full, with the rest retrieved from reference TRBV29-1 and TRBJ2-5, is SAVISQKPSRDICQRGTSLTIQCQVDSQVTMMFWYRQQPGQSLTLIATANQGSEATYESGFVIDKFPISRPNLTFSTLTVSNMSPEDSSIYLCSVEDAGRHSEDFGPGTRLLVL.

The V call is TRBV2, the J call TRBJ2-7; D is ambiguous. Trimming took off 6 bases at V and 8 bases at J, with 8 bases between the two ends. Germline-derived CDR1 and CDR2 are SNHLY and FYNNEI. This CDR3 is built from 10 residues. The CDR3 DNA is TGTGCCAGCAGGGAATACCAGCAGTACTTC. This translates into CASREYQQYF. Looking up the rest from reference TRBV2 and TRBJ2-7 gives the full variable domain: EPEVTQTPSHQVTQMGQEVILRCVPISNHLYFYWYRQILGQKVEFLVSFYNNEISEKSEIFDDQFSVERPDGSNFTLKIRSTKLEDSAMYFCASREYQQYFGPGTRLTVT.

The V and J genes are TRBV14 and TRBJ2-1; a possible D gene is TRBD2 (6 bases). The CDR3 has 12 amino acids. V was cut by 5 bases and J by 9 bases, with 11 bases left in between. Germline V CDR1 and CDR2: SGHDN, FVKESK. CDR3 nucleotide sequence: TGTGCCAGCAGCTTCGGGACTGGTGAGCAGTTCTTC. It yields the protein CASSFGTGEQFF.

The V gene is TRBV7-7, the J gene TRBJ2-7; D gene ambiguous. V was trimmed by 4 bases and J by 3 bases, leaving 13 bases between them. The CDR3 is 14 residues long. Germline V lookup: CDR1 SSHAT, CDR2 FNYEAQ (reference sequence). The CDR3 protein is CASSSGLQSYEQYF. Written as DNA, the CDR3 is TGTGCCAGCAGCTCGGGCCTCCAAAGCTACGAGCAGTACTTC.

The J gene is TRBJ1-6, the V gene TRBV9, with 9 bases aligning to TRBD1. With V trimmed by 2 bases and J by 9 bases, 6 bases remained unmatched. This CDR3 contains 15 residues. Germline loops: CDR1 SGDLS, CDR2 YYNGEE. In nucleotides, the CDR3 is TGTGCCAGCAGCGTGGGACAGGGAGGGACTTCACCCCTCCACTTT. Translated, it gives CASSVGQGGTSPLHF.

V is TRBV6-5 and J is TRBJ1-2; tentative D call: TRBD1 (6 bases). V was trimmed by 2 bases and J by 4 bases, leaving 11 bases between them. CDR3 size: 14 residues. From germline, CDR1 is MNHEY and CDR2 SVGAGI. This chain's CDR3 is CASSYGGGGYGYTF. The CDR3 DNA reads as TGTGCCAGCAGTTACGGTGGGGGCGGCTATGGCTACACCTTC.

The CDR3 reads CASSYRGVEELFF. CDR3 sequence (DNA): TGTGCCAGCAGTTACCGGGGCGTTGAGGAACTGTTTTTT. The rearrangement links TRBV6-5 to TRBJ1-4, with a tentative D call TRBD1 (5 bases). The CDR3 runs 13 residues. CDR1 and CDR2 (germline): MNHEY, SVGAGI. Trimming removed 2 bases from V and 12 bases from J, with 13 bases in between.

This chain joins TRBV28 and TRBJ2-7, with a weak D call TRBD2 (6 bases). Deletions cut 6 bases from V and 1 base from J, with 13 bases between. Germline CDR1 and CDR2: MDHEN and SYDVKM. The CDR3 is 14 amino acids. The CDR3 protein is CASREGLGSYEQYF. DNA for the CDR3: TGTGCCAGCAGGGAGGGGTTAGGGTCCTACGAGCAGTACTTC.

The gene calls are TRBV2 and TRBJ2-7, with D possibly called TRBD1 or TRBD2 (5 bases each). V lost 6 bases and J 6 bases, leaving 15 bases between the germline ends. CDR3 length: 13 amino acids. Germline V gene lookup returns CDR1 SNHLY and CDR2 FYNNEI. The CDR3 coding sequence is TGTGCCAGCAGAGGACAACTAGTCTCCGAGCAGTACTTC. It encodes CASRGQLVSEQYF.

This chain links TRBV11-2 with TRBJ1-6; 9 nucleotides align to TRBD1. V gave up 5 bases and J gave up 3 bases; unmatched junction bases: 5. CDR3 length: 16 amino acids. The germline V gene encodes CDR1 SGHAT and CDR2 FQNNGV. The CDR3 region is CASSPTGGLYNSPLHF. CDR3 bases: TGTGCCAGCAGCCCAACAGGGGGCCTCTATAATTCACCCCTCCACTTT.

CDR3 sequence reads: CASSLEGGGPLPTYEQYF. The CDR3, as DNA: TGTGCCAGCAGCTTGGAGGGAGGCGGACCACTCCCTACCTACGAGCAGTACTTC. The genes are TRBV5-5 and TRBJ2-7, with D perhaps TRBD2 (6 bases). The CDR3 totals 18 residues. V was pared by 0 bases and J by 2 bases, with 21 bases between. CDR1 and CDR2 (germline): SGHKS, YYEKEE (reference sequence).

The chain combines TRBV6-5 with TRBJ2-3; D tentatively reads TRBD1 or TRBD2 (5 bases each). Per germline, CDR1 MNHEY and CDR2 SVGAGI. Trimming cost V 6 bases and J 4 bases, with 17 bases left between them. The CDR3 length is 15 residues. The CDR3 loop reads CASSREGRGPDTQYF. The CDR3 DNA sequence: TGTGCCAGCAGCAGGGAAGGGAGAGGTCCAGATACGCAGTATTTT.

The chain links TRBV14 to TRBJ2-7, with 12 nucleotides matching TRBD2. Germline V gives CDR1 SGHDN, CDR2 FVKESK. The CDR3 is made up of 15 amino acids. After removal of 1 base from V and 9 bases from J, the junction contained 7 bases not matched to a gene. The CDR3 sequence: CASSQGLAGVWMQYF. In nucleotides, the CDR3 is TGTGCCAGCAGCCAAGGACTAGCGGGAGTTTGGATGCAGTACTTC.

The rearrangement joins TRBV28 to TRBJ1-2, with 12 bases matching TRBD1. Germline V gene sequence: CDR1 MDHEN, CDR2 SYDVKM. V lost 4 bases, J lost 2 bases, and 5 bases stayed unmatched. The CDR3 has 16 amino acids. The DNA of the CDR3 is TGTGCCAGCAGTTCGTCGGGACAGGGGGCCAACTATGGCTACACCTTC. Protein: CASSSSGQGANYGYTF.

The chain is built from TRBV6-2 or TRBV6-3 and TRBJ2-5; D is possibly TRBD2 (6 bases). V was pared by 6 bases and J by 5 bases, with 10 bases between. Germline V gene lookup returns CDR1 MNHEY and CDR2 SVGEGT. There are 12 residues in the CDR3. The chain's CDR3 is CASSPSGETQYF. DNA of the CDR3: TGTGCCAGCAGCCCCAGCGGGGAGACCCAGTACTTC.

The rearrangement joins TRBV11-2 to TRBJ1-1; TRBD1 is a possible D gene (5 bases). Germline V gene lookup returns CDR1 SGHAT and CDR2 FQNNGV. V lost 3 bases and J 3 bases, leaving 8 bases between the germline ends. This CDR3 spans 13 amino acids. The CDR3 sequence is CASSFPRDTEAFF. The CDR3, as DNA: TGTGCCAGCAGCTTCCCCAGGGACACTGAAGCTTTCTTT. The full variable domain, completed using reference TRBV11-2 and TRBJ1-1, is EAGVAQSPRYKIIEKRQSVAFWCNPISGHATLYWYQQILGQGPKLLIQFQNNGVVDDSQLPKDRFSAERLKGVDSTLKIQPAKLEDSAVYLCASSFPRDTEAFFGQGTRLTVV.

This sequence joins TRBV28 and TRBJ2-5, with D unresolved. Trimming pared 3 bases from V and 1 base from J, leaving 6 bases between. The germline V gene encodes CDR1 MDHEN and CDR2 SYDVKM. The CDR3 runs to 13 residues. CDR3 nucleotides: TGTGCCAGCAGTTTCAACGCCCAAGAGACCCAGTACTTC. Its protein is CASSFNAQETQYF.

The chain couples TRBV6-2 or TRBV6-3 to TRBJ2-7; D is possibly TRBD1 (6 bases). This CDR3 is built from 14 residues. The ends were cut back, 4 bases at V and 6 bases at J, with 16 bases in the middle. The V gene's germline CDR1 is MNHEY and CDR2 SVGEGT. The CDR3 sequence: CASSWQDRMGEQYF. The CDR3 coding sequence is TGTGCCAGCAGTTGGCAGGACAGAATGGGCGAGCAGTACTTC.